These 18 T cell receptor beta chains came from one sample sequenced in a study of CD8 T cells in Susac syndrome. A quantity of about 0.5 to 1 ug RNA underwent reverse transcription using random hexamers. TCRdb reanalysed the immunoSEQ multiplex PCR reads using MiXCR and keeps one entry per CDR3 protein. Of roughly 190,000 distinct CDR3 sequences in the sample, approximately 96% are singletons; the top ten hold 0.09% to 0.1%. Sequenced material: CD4+ T cells from PBMCs. The source is a human donor with Susac syndrome.

The V and J genes are TRBV30 and TRBJ2-7, with 7 bases that match TRBD1. There are 13 residues in the CDR3. CDR1 GTSNPN and CDR2 SVGIG come from the germline V gene (reference sequence). V trimming: 5 bases; J trimming: 2 bases; junction bases outside the gene matches: 6. CDR3 residues: CAWDPGQTYEQYF. CDR3 DNA: TGTGCCTGGGACCCGGGACAGACCTACGAGCAGTACTTC.

This clonotype came up once. This chain connects TRBV3-1 to TRBJ1-1, with TRBD1 matching 8 bases. J lost 6 bases, V lost 3 bases, and 9 bases had no gene match. This CDR3 contains 15 residues. Germline V gives CDR1 LGHDT, CDR2 YNNKEL (reference sequence). This chain's CDR3 is CASSHADRGVSEAFF. The CDR3 coding sequence is TGTGCCAGCAGCCATGCAGACAGGGGTGTTTCTGAAGCTTTCTTT.

The rearrangement joins TRBV6-6 to TRBJ1-2; no firm D call. Germline assignment: CDR1 MNHNY and CDR2 SVGAGI (reference sequence). The CDR3 has 16 residues. V was cut by 2 bases and J by 4 bases, with 17 bases left in between. CDR3 residues: CASSYPPRAYGYGYTF. DNA for the CDR3: TGTGCCAGCAGTTACCCACCCCGTGCGTATGGCTATGGCTACACCTTC.

The V call is TRBV5-1, the J call TRBJ2-1; D perhaps matches TRBD1 (5 bases). This CDR3 is 13 amino acids long. V lost 2 bases, J lost 9 bases, and 12 bases lay in between. CDR1 and CDR2 from the germline V gene are SGHRS and YFSETQ. The CDR3: CASSLNQGFEQFF. The CDR3 nucleotides read TGCGCCAGCAGCTTAAATCAGGGTTTTGAGCAGTTCTTC.

The rearrangement uses TRBV20-1 and TRBJ2-7; perhaps TRBD1 as D (6 bases). Germline V CDR1 and CDR2: DFQATT, SNEGSKA (reference sequence). This CDR3 is built from 12 residues. CDR3 in amino acids: CSAPVDSAEQYF. Here the CDR3 DNA reads TGCAGCGCCCCCGTGGACAGCGCCGAGCAGTACTTC.

The V call is TRBV12-3 or TRBV12-4, the J call TRBJ2-5; D unresolved. V lost 0 bases and J lost 7, with 15 bases in between. CDR3 size: 15 residues. The CDR3 sequence is CASSLAARSGGTQYF. As DNA, the CDR3 is TGTGCCAGCAGTTTAGCGGCACGATCAGGTGGGACCCAGTACTTC.

The chain links TRBV7-9 to TRBJ2-1, with a tentative D call TRBD2 (5 bases). V was pared by 1 base and J by 9 bases, with 13 bases between. Per germline, CDR1 SEHNR and CDR2 FQNEAQ (reference sequence). The CDR3 length is 14 residues. CDR3 sequence: CASSLGAGPFEQFF. DNA of the CDR3: TGTGCCAGCAGCTTAGGGGCGGGTCCGTTTGAGCAGTTCTTC. The full variable domain, with the rest looked up from reference TRBV7-9 and TRBJ2-1, is DTGVSQNPRHKITKRGQNVTFRCDPISEHNRLYWYRQTLGQGPEFLTYFQNEAQLEKSRLLSDRFSAERPKGSFSTLEIQRTEQGDSAMYLCASSLGAGPFEQFFGPGTRLTVL.

This clonotype was seen only once. The chain recombines TRBV2 with TRBJ2-1, with 9 bases fitting TRBD1. The CDR3 runs 15 residues. The V gene's germline CDR1 is SNHLY and CDR2 FYNNEI. V gave up 2 bases and J gave up 7 bases; unmatched junction bases: 6. In DNA form, the CDR3 reads TGTGCCAGCAGTGAATCGAGGACAGGGGTTAATGAGCAGTTCTTC. It codes for CASSESRTGVNEQFF.

The chain is built from TRBV12-3 or TRBV12-4 and TRBJ2-3; 11 nucleotides align to TRBD2. The V and J ends lost 2 bases and 4 bases, in that order; junction bases with no gene match: 2. The CDR3 has 15 residues. The CDR3 reads CASSLLAGGPDTQYF. The CDR3 nucleotides read TGTGCCAGCAGTTTACTAGCGGGGGGCCCAGATACGCAGTATTTT.

The chain carries TRBV5-6 and TRBJ1-2, with a tentative D call TRBD1 (6 bases). The CDR3 is 18 residues long. V was clipped by 0 bases and J by 2 bases, with 20 bases between them. From germline, CDR1 is SGHDT and CDR2 YYEEEE. The CDR3 sequence is CASSLGIMRGTGNYGYTF. The DNA for the CDR3 is TGTGCCAGCAGCTTGGGCATTATGAGGGGCACAGGGAACTATGGCTACACCTTC.

This clonotype has only one observation. For the CDR3, the DNA is TGTGCCTGGAGTGTCTCGGGGGCCGGTCGACAGCCCCAGCATTTT. Amino acid sequence: CAWSVSGAGRQPQHF. The chain employs TRBV30 and TRBJ1-5, with D maybe TRBD1 (6 bases). Germline V gene sequence: CDR1 GTSNPN, CDR2 SVGIG (reference sequence). The CDR3 length is 15 residues. Trimming took 0 bases from V and 7 from J, leaving 16 bases between them.

The chain recombines TRBV10-3 with TRBJ2-7; no firm D call. The CDR3 is made up of 12 amino acids. Looked up from germline, CDR1 is ENHRY and CDR2 is SYGVKD. The V end was cut by 2 bases, the J end by 4 bases, with 6 bases between. CDR3: CAISERSYEQYF. CDR3 coding DNA: TGTGCCATCAGTGAGCGTAGTTACGAGCAGTACTTC.

The chain employs TRBV3-1 and TRBJ2-3, with D perhaps TRBD2 (6 bases). The germline V gene encodes CDR1 LGHDT and CDR2 YNNKEL (reference sequence). The CDR3 consists of 15 residues. Trimming pared 5 bases from V and 5 bases from J, leaving 17 bases between. The CDR3 nucleotides are TGTGCCAGCAGCTGGTCGGGGGATGTCGGAGATACGCAGTATTTT. Encoded protein: CASSWSGDVGDTQYF.

The chain links TRBV5-4 to TRBJ1-5; D is perhaps TRBD1 (5 bases). The CDR3 sequence is 12 residues long. Trimming pared 1 base from V and 8 bases from J, leaving 7 bases between. The germline CDR1 and CDR2 sequences are SGHNT and YYREEE (reference sequence). The CDR3 loop reads CASSLPGEPQHF. CDR3 sequence (DNA): TGTGCCAGCAGCTTGCCGGGGGAGCCCCAGCATTTT.

The gene calls are TRBV5-1 and TRBJ2-6; the D is unclear. Trimming removed 4 bases from V and 0 bases from J, with 8 bases in between. The CDR3 has 15 amino acids. Germline assignment: CDR1 SGHRS and CDR2 YFSETQ. The CDR3 spells CASSIDDSGANVLTF. The CDR3 DNA follows: TGCGCCAGCAGCATCGACGACTCTGGGGCCAACGTCCTGACTTTC.

The gene calls are TRBV20-1 and TRBJ2-7; 9 nucleotides agree with TRBD1. The CDR3 extends over 16 amino acids. Trimming took 0 bases from V and 2 from J; bases not matched to a gene: 8. Germline lookup yields CDR1 DFQATT and CDR2 SNEGSKA (reference sequence). Here the CDR3 reads CSARDEGGTGTYEQYF. The CDR3 DNA reads TGCAGTGCTAGAGATGAAGGAGGGACAGGGACCTACGAGCAGTACTTC.

The CDR3 is CASSLEGQGYEQYF. In DNA form, the CDR3 reads TGCGCCAGCAGCTTGGAGGGACAGGGCTACGAGCAGTACTTC. The chain combines TRBV5-1 with TRBJ2-7; 9 nucleotides line up with TRBD1. Losses at the gene ends were 0 bases for V and 3 bases for J; bases not matched to a gene: 1. Germline V gives CDR1 SGHRS, CDR2 YFSETQ. The CDR3 spans 14 residues.

This chain connects TRBV5-1 to TRBJ2-1, with 7 nucleotides matching TRBD1. This CDR3 spans 16 amino acids. Looked up from germline, CDR1 is SGHRS and CDR2 is YFSETQ. The J segment lost 4 bases and the V segment lost 4 bases, leaving 11 bases of the junction unmatched. The CDR3 loop is CASSPGTGVGYNEQFF. The CDR3 nucleotides read TGCGCCAGCAGCCCAGGAACAGGGGTCGGATACAATGAGCAGTTCTTC.